These 23 T cell receptor beta chains were all obtained from the same sample, sequenced in a study of T cell changes during pregnancy in multiple sclerosis. The assay was immunoSEQ multiplex PCR, and TCRdb's table has in-frame clones only and misses some. This sample has under 60,000 clones, with around 94% found just once. The sample here was CD4+ T cells from peripheral blood mononuclear cells, taken in the third trimester of pregnancy. All receptors derive from a female donor with multiple sclerosis, enrolled in a pregnancy study.

The CDR3 here is CASRQYGAATVGQYF. The DNA for the CDR3 is TGTGCCAGCAGGCAATACGGAGCCGCCACCGTTGGGCAGTACTTC. This chain joins TRBV7-2 and TRBJ2-7; D ambiguous. This CDR3 region has 15 residues. The V end was cut by 6 bases, the J end by 9 bases, with 24 bases between. Germline V lookup: CDR1 SGHTA, CDR2 FQGNSA.

The genes are TRBV9 and TRBJ2-7; perhaps TRBD1 as D (6 bases). The CDR3 has 13 residues. The germline V and J ends were trimmed by 4 bases and 4 bases, with 12 bases remaining between them. Germline V CDR1 and CDR2: SGDLS, YYNGEE. CDR3: CASSPIGGYEQYF. DNA for the CDR3: TGTGCCAGCAGCCCAATAGGGGGTTACGAGCAGTACTTC.

This chain joins TRBV2 and TRBJ2-1, with 13 bases lining up with TRBD2. Germline values: CDR1 SNHLY, CDR2 FYNNEI. The V and J ends lost 5 bases and 7 bases, in that order; junction bases with no gene match: 11. CDR3 length equals 17 residues. CDR3: CASSHAGTSGIANEQFF. CDR3 bases: TGTGCCAGCAGTCACGCCGGGACTAGCGGGATAGCAAATGAGCAGTTCTTC.

The chain carries TRBV6-5 and TRBJ1-3; a weak D match, TRBD1 (6 bases). This CDR3 is built from 14 residues. V lost 5 bases and J 2 bases, leaving 10 bases between the germline ends. Germline-derived CDR1 and CDR2 are MNHEY and SVGAGI. Here the CDR3 reads CASSPRTAGNTIYF. The CDR3 DNA is TGTGCCAGCAGTCCGCGGACAGCTGGAAACACCATATATTTT.

The gene calls are TRBV15 and TRBJ2-2; D uncertain. This CDR3 spans 15 amino acids. V gave up 4 bases and J gave up 0 bases, with 9 bases separating them. CDR1 and CDR2 from the germline V gene are LNHNV and YYDKDF (reference sequence). The CDR3 spells CATSMSGTNTGELFF. DNA for the CDR3: TGTGCCACCAGCATGTCAGGTACGAACACCGGGGAGCTGTTTTTT.

The chain recombines TRBV30 with TRBJ1-3; a weak D match, TRBD1 (5 bases). The V end was cut by 5 bases, the J end by 0 bases, with 14 bases between. The CDR3 is 15 residues long. CDR1 is GTSNPN and CDR2 is SVGIG in the germline V gene (reference sequence). The CDR3 region has the DNA TGTGCCTGGGGGGGGACTCCTTCCTCTGGAAACACCATATATTTT. Its translation: CAWGGTPSSGNTIYF.

The chain has TRBV7-9 and TRBJ2-7; 9 positions match TRBD1. Per germline, CDR1 SEHNR and CDR2 FQNEAQ (reference sequence). The CDR3 has 13 amino acids. Unmatched junction bases numbered 9, after V lost 10 bases and J lost 5 bases. The CDR3 bases are TGTGCCACGGACAGGGGAAGAAGGCACGAGCAGTACTTC. Amino acids: CATDRGRRHEQYF.

On this clone itself: This CDR3 is also generated by other DNA sequences in the sample. The chain is built from TRBV5-6 and TRBJ1-1, with D possibly TRBD1 on 5 matching bases. Per the germline V gene, CDR1 is SGHDT and CDR2 is YYEEEE. The CDR3 extends over 14 amino acids. V was trimmed by 2 bases and J by 1 base, leaving 9 bases between them. The CDR3 here is CASSFTGRNTEAFF. CDR3 bases: TGTGCCAGCAGCTTTACAGGACGGAACACTGAAGCTTTCTTT.

The gene calls are TRBV6-5 and TRBJ2-5; possible D gene TRBD2, 6 bases. Trimming took off 4 bases at V and 5 bases at J, with 11 bases between the two ends. Germline assignment: CDR1 MNHEY and CDR2 SVGAGI. The CDR3 length is 13 residues. CDR3 sequence: CASSFSGVETQYF. The DNA for the CDR3 is TGTGCCAGCAGTTTTTCGGGGGTGGAGACCCAGTACTTC.

V is TRBV19 and J is TRBJ1-5, with a tentative D call TRBD1 (6 bases). The CDR3 runs to 13 residues. Germline V gives CDR1 LNHDA, CDR2 SQIVND (reference sequence). The V end was cut by 5 bases, the J end by 7 bases, with 12 bases between. Here the CDR3 DNA reads TGTGCCAGTAGTTACACAGGGATGCAGCCCCAGCATTTT. This translates into CASSYTGMQPQHF.

V and J are TRBV11-3 and TRBJ2-2, with 9 bases aligning to TRBD1. This CDR3 is 16 amino acids long. The J segment lost 5 bases and the V segment lost 3 bases, leaving 7 bases of the junction unmatched. The germline gives CDR1 SGHNT, CDR2 YENEEA. The CDR3 nucleotides read TGTGCCAGCAGCTTCGATGGGACAGGGAGGACCGGGGAGCTGTTTTTT. Translation: CASSFDGTGRTGELFF.

This clone was picked up one time. The V call is TRBV7-8, the J call TRBJ2-7; D perhaps matches TRBD1 (6 bases). This CDR3 has 17 amino acids. Germline V lookup: CDR1 SGHVS, CDR2 FQNEAQ. Trimming removed 5 bases from V and 2 bases from J, with 22 bases in between. CDR3 sequence reads: CASSTTGARDTTYEQYF. CDR3 in DNA: TGTGCCAGCAGCACCACGGGCGCCCGGGACACCACCTACGAGCAGTACTTC.

CDR3 loop: CASLQGDYGYTF. CDR3 DNA: TGTGCCAGTTTACAGGGGGACTATGGCTACACCTTC. V usage is TRBV28 and J usage is TRBJ1-2, with 8 bases that match TRBD1. CDR3 length: 12 amino acids. V dropped 9 bases and J dropped 3; count of bases not matched to a gene: 3. The germline V gene has CDR1 MDHEN and CDR2 SYDVKM.

The rearrangement uses TRBV2 and TRBJ1-6, with D perhaps TRBD1 (5 bases). The V gene lost 8 bases and the J gene lost 5 bases, with 16 bases spanning the gap. Germline assignment: CDR1 SNHLY and CDR2 FYNNEI. The CDR3 runs 15 residues. CDR3 protein: CASHKTATNNSPLHF. Here the CDR3 DNA reads TGTGCCAGCCACAAGACAGCGACGAATAATTCACCCCTCCACTTT.

This chain connects TRBV19 to TRBJ2-6; D perhaps matches TRBD1 (5 bases). The germline V gene encodes CDR1 LNHDA and CDR2 SQIVND (reference sequence). The V end was cut by 5 bases, the J end by 11 bases, with 16 bases between. The CDR3 extends over 14 amino acids. The CDR3: CASSSQGSPYVLTF. As DNA, the CDR3 is TGTGCCAGTAGTTCGCAGGGTAGCCCCTACGTCCTGACTTTC.

The chain is built from TRBV6-5 and TRBJ1-2, with TRBD1 matching over 7 bases. Germline values: CDR1 MNHEY, CDR2 SVGAGI. The V gene end was trimmed by 4 bases and the J gene end by 4 bases; junction bases not matched to a gene: 9. This CDR3 contains 15 residues. The chain's CDR3 is CASSFIRTGSYGYTF. CDR3 sequence (DNA): TGTGCCAGCAGTTTCATAAGGACAGGCTCCTATGGCTACACCTTC.

The chain uses TRBV6-5 and TRBJ1-2; D is possibly TRBD1 (5 bases). V was trimmed by 2 bases and J by 3 bases, leaving 16 bases between them. The CDR3 contains 16 residues. Looked up from germline, CDR1 is MNHEY and CDR2 is SVGAGI. CDR3 coding DNA: TGTGCCAGCAGTTACGACAGAAGGACGCTCCACTATGGCTACACCTTC. Amino acids: CASSYDRRTLHYGYTF.

The chain employs TRBV6-5 and TRBJ1-2; tentative D call: TRBD1 (6 bases). The germline gives CDR1 MNHEY, CDR2 SVGAGI. The CDR3 spans 16 residues. Trimming took off 4 bases at V and 7 bases at J, with 22 bases between the two ends. CDR3 residues: CASSSGTLSFFAGYTF. The DNA for the CDR3 is TGTGCCAGCAGTTCCGGGACACTCAGTTTTTTTGCTGGCTACACCTTC.

This chain joins TRBV2 and TRBJ1-1, with a weak D call TRBD1 (5 bases). Looked up from germline, CDR1 is SNHLY and CDR2 is FYNNEI. Between the trimmed V and J ends, which lost 7 bases and 0 bases, there was a span of 12 bases. The CDR3 contains 14 residues. CDR3 nucleotides: TGTGCCAGCAAACAGGTTCTAATGAACACTGAAGCTTTCTTT. Protein: CASKQVLMNTEAFF.

This clone has just one count. This CDR3 reads CASSIGFSVSSYEQYF. The CDR3 DNA reads TGTGCCAGTAGTATAGGTTTTAGTGTGAGCTCCTACGAGCAGTACTTC. The chain combines TRBV19 with TRBJ2-7; D remains unclear. The ends were cut back, 1 base at V and 0 bases at J, with 13 bases in the middle. Germline values: CDR1 LNHDA, CDR2 SQIVND (reference sequence). The CDR3 runs to 16 residues.

The count of this clone is one. This chain links TRBV4-3 with TRBJ1-5; 7 bases align to TRBD1. Germline loops: CDR1 LGHNA, CDR2 YSLEER. Trimming at V came to 0 bases and at J to 7 bases, leaving 9 bases not matched to a gene. The CDR3 covers 16 residues. CDR3 sequence (DNA): TGCGCCAGCAGCCAAGAAGCAGGGGGGTACGGCCAGCCCCAGCATTTT. Residues: CASSQEAGGYGQPQHF.

This clone came up once. V is TRBV9 and J is TRBJ2-7; 14 bases line up with TRBD2. The V segment lost 0 bases and the J segment 5 bases; nucleotides outside the gene matches: 4. In germline, CDR1 is SGDLS, CDR2 YYNGEE. The CDR3 has 16 residues. The CDR3 DNA follows: TGTGCCAGCAGCGTAGGGACTAGCGGGAGGTTCCACGAGCAGTACTTC. It encodes CASSVGTSGRFHEQYF. Together with reference TRBV9 and TRBJ2-7, the CDR3 gives the full variable domain: DSGVTQTPKHLITATGQRVTLRCSPRSGDLSVYWYQQSLDQGLQFLIQYYNGEERAKGNILERFSAQQFPDLHSELNLSSLELGDSALYFCASSVGTSGRFHEQYFGPGTRLTVT.

The V gene is TRBV19, the J gene TRBJ1-1; TRBD1 agrees at 9 bases. After removal of 5 bases from V and 5 bases from J, the junction contained 12 bases not matched to a gene. The germline gives CDR1 LNHDA, CDR2 SQIVND (reference sequence). This CDR3 is built from 16 residues. The CDR3 DNA sequence: TGTGCCAGTAGTGATGGGACAGGGTTTTTAGGGACTGAAGCTTTCTTT. Protein: CASSDGTGFLGTEAFF. The variable domain in full, completed from reference TRBV19 and TRBJ1-1, reads DGGITQSPKYLFRKEGQNVTLSCEQNLNHDAMYWYRQDPGQGLRLIYYSQIVNDFQKGDIAEGYSVSREKKESFPLTVTSAQKNPTAFYLCASSDGTGFLGTEAFFGQGTRLTVV.